This is a list of T cell receptor beta chains from one sample in a study of spatial heterogeneity in lung cancer. TCRdb recomputed calls from the 5' RACE reads with MiXCR, one row per CDR3 protein. Among approximately 9,400 distinct CDR3 sequences listed, about 5% were seen once. The input for sequencing was PBMCs, taken at surgery. The receptor source for this set is a male donor with early-stage non-small cell lung cancer. The CDR3 runs from the conserved cysteine through the conserved F or W. A D gene is named only where the DNA matches it firmly. Only part of the rows carry a size: once, few, many, or a class if the clone is expanded.

TRBD1 few TRBJ2-1 TRBV7-9 TGTGCCAGCAGCCAGGGGGCACGGTACAATGAGCAGTTCTTC CASSQGARYNEQFF
NA many TRBJ2-3 TRBV7-9 TGTGCCAGCAGCTTACGACGGACCCCCGATACGCAGTATTTT CASSLRRTPDTQYF
NA many TRBJ1-2 TRBV7-6 TGTGCCAGCAGCTTATTAGGGGGAGGTGGCTACACCTTC CASSLLGGGGYTF
NA many TRBJ2-5 TRBV29-1 TGCAGCGTGCACCGGGGCCAAGAGACCCAGTACTTC CSVHRGQETQYF
TRBD2 NA TRBJ2-4 TRBV6-5 TGTGCCAGCAGACCCTTAACGGGGGGGGAAAACATTCAGTACTTC CASRPLTGGENIQYF
TRBD1 many TRBJ2-1 TRBV3-1 TGTGCCAGCAGCCAAGAAAAGGGGGCCTTCTCCAGCGAGCAGTTCTTC CASSQEKGAFSSEQFF
NA medium-sized TRBJ2-3 TRBV5-4 TGTGCCAGCAGCTTGTTGGGGTCAGATACGCAGTATTTT CASSLLGSDTQYF
NA medium-sized TRBJ2-1 TRBV30 TGTGCCTGGACTAGAATTAGGTCCGGTGAGCAGTTCTTC CAWTRIRSGEQFF
NA NA TRBJ2-2 TRBV7-9 TGTGCCAGCAGTCTTATAGGGCCTACCAACACCGGGGAGCTGTTTTTT CASSLIGPTNTGELFF
TRBD1 many TRBJ1-2 TRBV7-8 TGTGCCAGCAGCCCACCGGACAGGGCCTATGGCTACACCTTC CASSPPDRAYGYTF
NA many TRBJ2-3 TRBV12-3/TRBV12-4 TGTGCCAGCAGTTCAAACACAGATACGCAGTATTTT CASSSNTDTQYF
NA many TRBJ1-6 TRBV20-1 TGCAGTGCTTGCCCCTACAGGGTTGGATCACCCCTCCACTTT CSACPYRVGSPLHF
TRBD2 many TRBJ2-1 TRBV27 TGTGCCAGCAGTCGCGTGGTAGCGGGGTACAATGAGCAGTTCTTC CASSRVVAGYNEQFF
NA many TRBJ2-7 TRBV18 TGTGCCAGCTCACCGGACTCCGGAAACGAGCAGTACTTC CASSPDSGNEQYF
TRBD2 medium-sized TRBJ2-4 TRBV7-2 TGTGCCAGCAGCTTGGGACTAGCGGGGGGTATAGCCAAAAACATTCAGTACTTC CASSLGLAGGIAKNIQYF
NA NA TRBJ2-5 TRBV14 TGTGCCAGCAGCCAAGACCTCAACAGGCTTGGTCAAGAGACCCAGTACTTC CASSQDLNRLGQETQYF
TRBD1 medium-sized TRBJ1-6 TRBV7-6 TGTGCCAGCAGCCTGGGACAGTTCAGTTCACCCCTCCACTTT CASSLGQFSSPLHF
TRBD2 many TRBJ2-5 TRBV15 TGTGCCACCAGCAAAATACTAGCGGGAGGACAAGAGACCCAGTACTTC CATSKILAGGQETQYF
NA many TRBJ2-1 TRBV4-3 TGCGCCAGCAGCCAAGTAAAATCAGGTTACAATGAGCAGTTCTTC CASSQVKSGYNEQFF
NA many TRBJ2-4 TRBV6-5 TGTGCCAGCAGCCCGGACATTTGGGCCAAAAACATTCAGTACTTC CASSPDIWAKNIQYF
NA many TRBJ2-5 TRBV28 TGTGCCAGCAGCCGCCGTCGTGGGTCAGAGACCCAGTACTTC CASSRRRGSETQYF
NA many TRBJ2-1 TRBV25-1 TGTGCCAGCAGTGAATGGAGAGCCCGGTACAATGAGCAGTTCTTC CASSEWRARYNEQFF
NA many TRBJ1-5 TRBV6-5 TGTGCCAGCAGCCCGGGACCCAGGCGTGGTCAGCCCCAGCATTTT CASSPGPRRGQPQHF
NA medium-sized TRBJ1-1 TRBV3-1 TGTGCCAGCATCCCAGGGGATCGGAACACTGAAGCTTTCTTT CASIPGDRNTEAFF
NA many TRBJ2-3 TRBV7-2 TGTGCCAGCAGCTTGACGGGGGTGAGCACAGATACGCAGTATTTT CASSLTGVSTDTQYF
TRBD1 NA TRBJ1-1 TRBV2 TGTGCCAGCAGTGAACAACAGGGGCTGAACACTGAAGCTTTCTTT CASSEQQGLNTEAFF
NA NA TRBJ1-3 TRBV12-3/TRBV12-4 TGTGCCAGCACTTCACTGTACGGCTCTGGAAACACCATATATTTT CASTSLYGSGNTIYF